The entry below gives a single TCR beta chain sequence along with its context. Its cognate antigen is unknown. This sample was taken from a study of shared clonotypes between healthy human individuals. General study findings and limits: The study found lower generation probabilities in non-shared clonotypes than in those shared by all four donors. It was anticipated that sequencing depth would influence how many clonotypes donors shared.

Profiled with immunoSEQ multiplex PCR; TCRdb holds only in-frame clones, not every one. The data contain about 1.4 million clones, over 95% of them singletons. The CDR3 runs 15 residues. CDR1 and CDR2 from the germline V gene are SGDLS and YYNGEE. With 5 bases clipped from V and 12 bases from J, the junction kept 13 bases outside the gene matches. The donors were all Caucasian adults (living in Nashville, Tennessee). CD4+ cell separation produced CD45RA+ naive and CD45RA-negative memory subsets. The origin of this receptor is a man younger than 40 in good health. The sample comprised naive CD4+ T cells sorted from blood. Subset reported: CD45RA+ positively selected. This sequence joins TRBV9 and TRBJ2-1; TRBD2 matches 11 bases. The CDR3 coding sequence is TGTGCCAGCAGTCCCGGGACTAGCGGCTTACAAAGGCAGTTCTTC. Residues: CASSPGTSGLQRQFF. The full variable domain, with the rest looked up from reference TRBV9 and TRBJ2-1, is DSGVTQTPKHLITATGQRVTLRCSPRSGDLSVYWYQQSLDQGLQFLIQYYNGEERAKGNILERFSAQQFPDLHSELNLSSLELGDSALYFCASSPGTSGLQRQFFGPGTRLTVL.